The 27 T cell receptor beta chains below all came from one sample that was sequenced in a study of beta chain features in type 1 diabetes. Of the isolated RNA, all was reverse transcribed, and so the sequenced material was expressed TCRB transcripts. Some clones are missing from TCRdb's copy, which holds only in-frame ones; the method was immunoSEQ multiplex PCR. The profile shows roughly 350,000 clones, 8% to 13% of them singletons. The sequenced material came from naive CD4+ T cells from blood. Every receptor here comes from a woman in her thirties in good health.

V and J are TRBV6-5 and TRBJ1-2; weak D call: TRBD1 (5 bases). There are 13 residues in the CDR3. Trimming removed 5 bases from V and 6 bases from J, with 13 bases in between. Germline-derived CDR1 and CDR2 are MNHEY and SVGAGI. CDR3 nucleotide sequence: TGTGCCAGCAGTCCCCAGGGTAGGAATGGCTACACCTTC. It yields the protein CASSPQGRNGYTF.

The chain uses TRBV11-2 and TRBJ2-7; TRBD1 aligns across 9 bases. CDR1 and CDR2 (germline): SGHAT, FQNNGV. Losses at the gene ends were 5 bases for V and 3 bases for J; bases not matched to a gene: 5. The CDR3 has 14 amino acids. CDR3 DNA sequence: TGTGCCAGCAGCGTGGACAGGGGAAGCTACGAGCAGTACTTC. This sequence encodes CASSVDRGSYEQYF.

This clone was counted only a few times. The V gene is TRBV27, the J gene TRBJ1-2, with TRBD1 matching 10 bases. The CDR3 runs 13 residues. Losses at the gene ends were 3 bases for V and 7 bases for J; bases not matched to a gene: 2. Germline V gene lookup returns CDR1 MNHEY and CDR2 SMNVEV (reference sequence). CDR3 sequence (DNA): TGTGCCAGCAGTTTTTGGGACAGGGGTGGCTACACCTTC. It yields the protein CASSFWDRGGYTF.

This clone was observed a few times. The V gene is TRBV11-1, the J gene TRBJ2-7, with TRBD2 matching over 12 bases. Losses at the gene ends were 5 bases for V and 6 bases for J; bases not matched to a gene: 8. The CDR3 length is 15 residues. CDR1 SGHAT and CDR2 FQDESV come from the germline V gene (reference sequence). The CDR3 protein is CASSGRLAGVGEQYF. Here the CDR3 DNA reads TGTGCCAGCAGCGGACGACTAGCGGGAGTTGGCGAGCAGTACTTC.

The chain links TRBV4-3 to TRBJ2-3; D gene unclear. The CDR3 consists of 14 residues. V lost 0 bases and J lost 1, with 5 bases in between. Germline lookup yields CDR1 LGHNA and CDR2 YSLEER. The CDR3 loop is CASSQDFGTDTQYF. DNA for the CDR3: TGCGCCAGCAGCCAAGATTTCGGCACAGATACGCAGTATTTT.

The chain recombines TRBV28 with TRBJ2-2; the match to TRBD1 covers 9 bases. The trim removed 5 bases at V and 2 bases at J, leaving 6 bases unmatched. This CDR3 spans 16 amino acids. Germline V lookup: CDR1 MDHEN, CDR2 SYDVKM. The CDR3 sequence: CASSLGTGPNTGELFF. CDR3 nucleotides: TGTGCCAGCAGTCTTGGGACAGGGCCCAACACCGGGGAGCTGTTTTTT.

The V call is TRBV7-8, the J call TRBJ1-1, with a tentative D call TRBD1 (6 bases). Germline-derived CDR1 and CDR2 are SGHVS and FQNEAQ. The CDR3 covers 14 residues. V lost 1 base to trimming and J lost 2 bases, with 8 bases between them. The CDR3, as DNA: TGTGCCAGCAGCTTAGTAGGGGGTAACACTGAAGCTTTCTTT. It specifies CASSLVGGNTEAFF.

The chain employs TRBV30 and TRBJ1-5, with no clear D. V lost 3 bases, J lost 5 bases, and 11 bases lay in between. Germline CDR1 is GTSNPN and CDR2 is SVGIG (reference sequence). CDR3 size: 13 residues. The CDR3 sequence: CAWSHASDQPQHF. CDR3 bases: TGTGCCTGGAGCCACGCAAGCGATCAGCCCCAGCATTTT.

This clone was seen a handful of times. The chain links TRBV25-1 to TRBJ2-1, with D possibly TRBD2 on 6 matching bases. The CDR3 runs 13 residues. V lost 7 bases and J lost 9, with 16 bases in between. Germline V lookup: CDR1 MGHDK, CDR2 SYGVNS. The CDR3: CASTGRGFIEQFF. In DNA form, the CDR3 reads TGTGCCAGCACCGGGAGAGGCTTTATTGAGCAGTTCTTC.

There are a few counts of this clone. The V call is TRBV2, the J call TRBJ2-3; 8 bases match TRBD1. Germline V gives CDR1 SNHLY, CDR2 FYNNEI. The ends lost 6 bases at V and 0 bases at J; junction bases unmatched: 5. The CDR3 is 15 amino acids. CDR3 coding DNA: TGTGCCAGCAGCGAGACAGGGGCTAGCACAGATACGCAGTATTTT. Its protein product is CASSETGASTDTQYF.

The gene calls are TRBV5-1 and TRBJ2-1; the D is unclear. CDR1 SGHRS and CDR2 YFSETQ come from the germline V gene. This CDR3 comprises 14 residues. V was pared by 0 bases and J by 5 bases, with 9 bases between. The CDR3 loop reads CASSLVGANNEQFF. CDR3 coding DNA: TGCGCCAGCAGCTTGGTGGGCGCAAACAATGAGCAGTTCTTC. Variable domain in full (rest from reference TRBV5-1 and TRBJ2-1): KAGVTQTPRYLIKTRGQQVTLSCSPISGHRSVSWYQQTPGQGLQFLFEYFSETQRNKGNFPGRFSGRQFSNSRSEMNVSTLELGDSALYLCASSLVGANNEQFFGPGTRLTVL.

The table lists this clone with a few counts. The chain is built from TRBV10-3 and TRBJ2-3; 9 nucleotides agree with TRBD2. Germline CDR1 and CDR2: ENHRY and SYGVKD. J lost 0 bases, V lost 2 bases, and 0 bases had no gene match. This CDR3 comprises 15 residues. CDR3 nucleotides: TGTGCCATCAGTGAGACTAGCGGGAGCACAGATACGCAGTATTTT. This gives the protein CAISETSGSTDTQYF.

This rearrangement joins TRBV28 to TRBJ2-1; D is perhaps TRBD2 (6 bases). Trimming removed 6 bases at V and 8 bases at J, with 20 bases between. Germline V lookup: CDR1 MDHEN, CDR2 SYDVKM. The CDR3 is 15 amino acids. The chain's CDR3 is CASRTLALAIDEQFF. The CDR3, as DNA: TGTGCCAGCAGAACACTAGCCTTAGCAATAGATGAGCAGTTCTTC.

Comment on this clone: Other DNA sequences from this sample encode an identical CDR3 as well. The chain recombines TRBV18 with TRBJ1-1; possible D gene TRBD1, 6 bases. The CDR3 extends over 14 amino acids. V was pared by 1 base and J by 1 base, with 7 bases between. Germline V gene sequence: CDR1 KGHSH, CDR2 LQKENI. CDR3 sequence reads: CASSPRTENTEAFF. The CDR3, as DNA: TGTGCCAGCTCACCACGGACAGAGAACACTGAAGCTTTCTTT.

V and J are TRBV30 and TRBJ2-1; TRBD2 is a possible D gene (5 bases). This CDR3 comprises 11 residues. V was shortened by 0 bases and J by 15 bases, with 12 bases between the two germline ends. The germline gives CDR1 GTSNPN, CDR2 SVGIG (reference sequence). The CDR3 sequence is CAWSVGSVTFF. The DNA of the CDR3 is TGTGCCTGGAGTGTGGGGAGTGTCACGTTCTTC.

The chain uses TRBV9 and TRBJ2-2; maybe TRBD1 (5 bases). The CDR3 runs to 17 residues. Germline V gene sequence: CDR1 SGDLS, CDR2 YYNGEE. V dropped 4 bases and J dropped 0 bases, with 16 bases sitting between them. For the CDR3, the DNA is TGTGCCAGCAGCTCCCAATGGGGCAGCACGAACACCGGGGAGCTGTTTTTT. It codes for CASSSQWGSTNTGELFF.

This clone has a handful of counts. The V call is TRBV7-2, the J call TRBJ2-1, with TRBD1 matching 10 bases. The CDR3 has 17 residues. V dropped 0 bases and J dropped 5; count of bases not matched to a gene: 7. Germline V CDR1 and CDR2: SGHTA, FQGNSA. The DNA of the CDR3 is TGTGCCAGCAGCTTAGCTTTCCGGGACAGGGGTAACAATGAGCAGTTCTTC. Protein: CASSLAFRDRGNNEQFF. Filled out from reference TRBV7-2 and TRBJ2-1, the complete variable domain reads GAGVSQSPSNKVTEKGKDVELRCDPISGHTALYWYRQSLGQGLEFLIYFQGNSAPDKSGLPSDRFSAERTGGSVSTLTIQRTQQEDSAVYLCASSLAFRDRGNNEQFFGPGTRLTVL.

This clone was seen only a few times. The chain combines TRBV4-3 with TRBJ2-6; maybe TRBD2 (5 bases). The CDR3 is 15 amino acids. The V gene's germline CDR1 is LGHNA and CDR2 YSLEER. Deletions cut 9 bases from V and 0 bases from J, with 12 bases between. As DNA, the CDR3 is TGCGCCAGAGCCCGGGGTTGCTCTGGGGCCAACGTCCTGACTTTC. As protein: CARARGCSGANVLTF.

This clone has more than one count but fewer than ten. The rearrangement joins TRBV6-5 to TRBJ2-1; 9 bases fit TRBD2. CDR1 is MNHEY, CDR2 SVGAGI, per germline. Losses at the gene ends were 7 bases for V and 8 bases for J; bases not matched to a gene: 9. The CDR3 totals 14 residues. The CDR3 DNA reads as TGTGCCAGCACGAGCGCGGGAGGGGTGGATGAGCAGTTCTTC. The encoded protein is CASTSAGGVDEQFF.

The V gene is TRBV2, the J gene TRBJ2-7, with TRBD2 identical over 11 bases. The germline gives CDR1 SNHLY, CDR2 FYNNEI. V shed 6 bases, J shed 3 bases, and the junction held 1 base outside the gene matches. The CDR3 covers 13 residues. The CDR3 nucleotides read TGTGCCAGCAGCCTAGCGGGAGGCTACGAGCAGTACTTC. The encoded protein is CASSLAGGYEQYF.

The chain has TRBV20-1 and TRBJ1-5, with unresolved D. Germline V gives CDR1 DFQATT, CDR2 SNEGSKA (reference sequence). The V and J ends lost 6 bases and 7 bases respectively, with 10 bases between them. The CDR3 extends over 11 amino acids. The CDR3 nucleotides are TGCAGTGCCCAGTTGGGCCAGCCCCAGCATTTT. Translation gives CSAQLGQPQHF.

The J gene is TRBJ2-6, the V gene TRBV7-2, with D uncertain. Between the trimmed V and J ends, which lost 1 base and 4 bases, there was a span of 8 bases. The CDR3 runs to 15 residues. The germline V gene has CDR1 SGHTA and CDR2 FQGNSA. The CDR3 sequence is CASSLVNGGANVLTF. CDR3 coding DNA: TGTGCCAGCAGCTTAGTAAACGGGGGGGCCAACGTCCTGACTTTC.

The CDR3 DNA is TGTGCCAGCTCACCGGGACAGGGGGCTGGAAACACCATATATTTT. Its protein product is CASSPGQGAGNTIYF. V usage is TRBV18 and J usage is TRBJ1-3; 11 bases agree with TRBD1. The V gene's germline CDR1 is KGHSH and CDR2 LQKENI. The V segment lost 3 bases and the J segment 2 bases; nucleotides outside the gene matches: 0. This CDR3 is built from 15 residues.

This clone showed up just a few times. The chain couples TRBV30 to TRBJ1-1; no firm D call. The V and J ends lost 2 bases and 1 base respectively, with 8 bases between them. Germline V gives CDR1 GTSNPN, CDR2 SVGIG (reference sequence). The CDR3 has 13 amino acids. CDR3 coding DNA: TGTGCCTGGAGTATTGACACGAACACTGAAGCTTTCTTT. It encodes CAWSIDTNTEAFF.

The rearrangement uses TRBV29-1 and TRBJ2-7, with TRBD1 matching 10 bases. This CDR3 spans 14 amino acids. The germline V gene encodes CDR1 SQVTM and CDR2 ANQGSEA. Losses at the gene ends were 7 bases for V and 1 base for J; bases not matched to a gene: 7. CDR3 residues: CSDLPGQGSYEQYF. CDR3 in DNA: TGCAGCGACCTCCCGGGACAGGGGTCCTACGAGCAGTACTTC.

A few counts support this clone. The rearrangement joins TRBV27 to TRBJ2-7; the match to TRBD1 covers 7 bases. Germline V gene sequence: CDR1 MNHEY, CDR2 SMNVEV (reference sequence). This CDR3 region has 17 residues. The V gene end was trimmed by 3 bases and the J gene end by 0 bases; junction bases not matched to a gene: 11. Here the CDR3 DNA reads TGTGCCAGCAGTTTGCGCCGGGACAGCCTAAGCTCCTACGAGCAGTACTTC. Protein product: CASSLRRDSLSSYEQYF.

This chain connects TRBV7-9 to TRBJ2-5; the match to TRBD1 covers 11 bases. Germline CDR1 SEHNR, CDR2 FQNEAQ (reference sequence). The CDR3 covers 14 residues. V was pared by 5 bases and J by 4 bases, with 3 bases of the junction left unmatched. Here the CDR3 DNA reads TGTGCCAGCAGCCCGGACAGGGGGCCAGAGACCCAGTACTTC. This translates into CASSPDRGPETQYF.